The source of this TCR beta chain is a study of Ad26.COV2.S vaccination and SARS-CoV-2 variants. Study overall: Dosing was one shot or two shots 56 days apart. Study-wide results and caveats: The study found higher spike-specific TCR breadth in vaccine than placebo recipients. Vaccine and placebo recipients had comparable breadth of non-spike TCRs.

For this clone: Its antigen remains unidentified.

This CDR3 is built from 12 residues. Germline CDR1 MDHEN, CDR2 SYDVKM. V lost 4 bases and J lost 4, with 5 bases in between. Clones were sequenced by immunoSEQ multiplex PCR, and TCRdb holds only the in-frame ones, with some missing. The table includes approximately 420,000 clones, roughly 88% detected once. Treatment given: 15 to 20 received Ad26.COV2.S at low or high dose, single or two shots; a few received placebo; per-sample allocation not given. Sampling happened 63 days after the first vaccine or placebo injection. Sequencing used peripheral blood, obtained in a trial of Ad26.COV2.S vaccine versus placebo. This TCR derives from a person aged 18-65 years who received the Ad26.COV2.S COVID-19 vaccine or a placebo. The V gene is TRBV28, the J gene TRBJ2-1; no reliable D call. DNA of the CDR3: TGTGCCAGCAGTTGGAATTACAATGAGCAGTTCTTC. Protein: CASSWNYNEQFF. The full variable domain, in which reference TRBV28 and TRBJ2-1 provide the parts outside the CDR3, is DVKVTQSSRYLVKRTGEKVFLECVQDMDHENMFWYRQDPGLGLRLIYFSYDVKMKEKGDIPEGYSVSREKKERFSLILESASTNQTSMYLCASSWNYNEQFFGPGTRLTVL.